A selection of T cell receptor beta chains follows, all from one sample in a study of cytomegalovirus exposure and HLA in healthy donors. TCRdb's table, derived via immunoSEQ multiplex PCR, lists solely in-frame clones and lacks some. Here the sample spans about 190,000 clones, about 80% being singletons. The sequencing input was PBMCs. The receptors originated from a woman in her thirties or forties in good health and CMV-seronegative. Each CDR3 is given with its conserved first and last residue. Fields, in order: D gene, V gene, J gene, clone size, CDR3 length, CDR3 protein, CDR3 DNA. A D gene is named only where the DNA matches it firmly. Size values are once, few and many counts, or a class for expanded clones, and some rows have none.

d_gene: NA; v_gene: TRBV6-5; j_gene: TRBJ1-2; abundance: NA; len: 15; CDR3aa: CASRETGKRSYGYTF; CDR3nt: TGTGCCAGCAGAGAAACAGGGAAGAGGAGCTATGGCTACACCTTC
d_gene: TRBD1; v_gene: TRBV4-3; j_gene: TRBJ1-3; abundance: NA; len: 16; CDR3aa: CASSEGYRGNGNTIYF; CDR3nt: TGCGCCAGCAGCGAGGGGTACAGGGGAAATGGAAACACCATATATTTT
d_gene: TRBD2; v_gene: TRBV6-4; j_gene: TRBJ2-1; abundance: NA; len: 19; CDR3aa: CASRPGLAGPQGSYNEQFF; CDR3nt: TGTGCCAGCAGGCCCGGGCTAGCGGGCCCTCAGGGGTCCTACAATGAGCAGTTCTTC
d_gene: NA; v_gene: TRBV7-3; j_gene: TRBJ2-3; abundance: NA; len: 16; CDR3aa: CASSLGGSPRTDTQYF; CDR3nt: TGTGCCAGCAGCCTTGGGGGGAGCCCAAGGACAGATACGCAGTATTTT
d_gene: NA; v_gene: TRBV29-1; j_gene: TRBJ2-7; abundance: once; len: 12; CDR3aa: CSVRQDSYEQYF; CDR3nt: TGCAGCGTTAGGCAGGATTCCTACGAGCAGTACTTC
d_gene: NA; v_gene: TRBV5-1; j_gene: TRBJ2-5; abundance: once; len: 15; CDR3aa: CASSWGTDSQETQYF; CDR3nt: TGCGCCAGCAGCTGGGGAACAGACAGTCAAGAGACCCAGTACTTC
d_gene: TRBD1; v_gene: TRBV19; j_gene: TRBJ1-1; abundance: NA; len: 16; CDR3aa: CASTDRTGALNTEAFF; CDR3nt: TGTGCCAGTACAGACCGGACAGGGGCCTTGAACACTGAAGCTTTCTTT
d_gene: NA; v_gene: TRBV5-1; j_gene: TRBJ2-1; abundance: once; len: 13; CDR3aa: CASSRGEVYEQFF; CDR3nt: TGCGCCAGCAGCAGAGGAGAGGTCTATGAGCAGTTCTTC
d_gene: NA; v_gene: TRBV13; j_gene: TRBJ2-3; abundance: NA; len: 17; CDR3aa: CASSFPLSGLTRDTQYF; CDR3nt: TGTGCCAGCAGCTTTCCTCTCTCAGGGTTAACACGGGATACGCAGTATTTT
d_gene: TRBD1; v_gene: TRBV5-1; j_gene: TRBJ1-5; abundance: NA; len: 15; CDR3aa: CASSWGQGGNQPQHF; CDR3nt: TGCGCCAGCAGCTGGGGACAGGGAGGCAATCAGCCCCAGCATTTT
d_gene: TRBD2; v_gene: TRBV4-1; j_gene: TRBJ2-7; abundance: NA; len: 16; CDR3aa: CASSPGLAGGTYEQYF; CDR3nt: TGCGCCAGCAGCCCGGGACTAGCGGGAGGTACCTACGAGCAGTACTTC
d_gene: TRBD1; v_gene: TRBV7-8; j_gene: TRBJ1-2; abundance: NA; len: 14; CDR3aa: CASSRTGQDYGYTF; CDR3nt: TGTGCCAGCAGCCGTACGGGACAGGACTATGGCTACACCTTC
d_gene: TRBD1; v_gene: TRBV19; j_gene: TRBJ1-1; abundance: NA; len: 15; CDR3aa: CASKGTGAGYTEAFF; CDR3nt: TGTGCCAGTAAGGGGACAGGGGCCGGGTACACTGAAGCTTTCTTT
d_gene: TRBD2; v_gene: TRBV11-2; j_gene: TRBJ2-1; abundance: NA; len: 17; CDR3aa: CASSLATSGRVYNEQFF; CDR3nt: TGTGCCAGCAGCTTAGCGACTAGCGGGAGGGTTTACAATGAGCAGTTCTTC
d_gene: NA; v_gene: TRBV19; j_gene: TRBJ2-4; abundance: once; len: 13; CDR3aa: CASAGLAKNIQYF; CDR3nt: TGTGCCAGTGCAGGGTTAGCCAAAAACATTCAGTACTTC
d_gene: TRBD1; v_gene: TRBV30; j_gene: TRBJ1-1; abundance: NA; len: 13; CDR3aa: CAWGTGASFRAFF; CDR3nt: TGTGCCTGGGGGACAGGGGCTTCGTTTCGGGCTTTCTTT
d_gene: NA; v_gene: TRBV10-3; j_gene: TRBJ1-1; abundance: once; len: 13; CDR3aa: CATKGQGDTEAFF; CDR3nt: TGTGCCACCAAGGGGCAGGGCGACACTGAAGCTTTCTTT
d_gene: NA; v_gene: TRBV5-1; j_gene: TRBJ2-3; abundance: NA; len: 13; CDR3aa: CASSTDRTDTQYF; CDR3nt: TGCGCCAGCAGCACAGATCGCACAGATACGCAGTATTTT
d_gene: NA; v_gene: TRBV2; j_gene: TRBJ2-5; abundance: NA; len: 14; CDR3aa: CARKGPSEQETQYF; CDR3nt: TGTGCCAGAAAGGGGCCTAGCGAACAAGAGACCCAGTACTTC
d_gene: TRBD1; v_gene: TRBV10-3; j_gene: TRBJ1-1; abundance: NA; len: 16; CDR3aa: CAISEFPGQGGTEAFF; CDR3nt: TGTGCCATCAGTGAGTTCCCAGGACAGGGAGGCACTGAAGCTTTCTTT
d_gene: NA; v_gene: TRBV5-4; j_gene: TRBJ1-3; abundance: NA; len: 17; CDR3aa: CASSLVGQGHSGNTIYF; CDR3nt: TGTGCCAGCAGCTTGGTGGGGCAGGGCCACTCTGGAAACACCATATATTTT
d_gene: NA; v_gene: TRBV4-3; j_gene: TRBJ1-5; abundance: NA; len: 14; CDR3aa: CASSRTASNQPQHF; CDR3nt: TGCGCCAGCAGCCGGACAGCTAGCAATCAGCCCCAGCATTTT
d_gene: NA; v_gene: TRBV7-2; j_gene: TRBJ1-2; abundance: NA; len: 15; CDR3aa: CASSPSRRDNYGYTF; CDR3nt: TGTGCCAGCAGCCCCTCAAGGAGGGATAACTATGGCTACACCTTC
d_gene: NA; v_gene: TRBV5-4; j_gene: TRBJ1-1; abundance: few; len: 18; CDR3aa: CASSLGEAKSRLYTEAFF; CDR3nt: TGTGCCAGCAGCTTGGGAGAGGCTAAGAGCCGCCTTTACACTGAAGCTTTCTTT
d_gene: TRBD2; v_gene: TRBV7-8; j_gene: TRBJ2-1; abundance: NA; len: 14; CDR3aa: CASGVTSGHNEQFF; CDR3nt: TGTGCCAGCGGCGTAACTAGCGGCCACAATGAGCAGTTCTTC
d_gene: TRBD1; v_gene: TRBV7-9; j_gene: TRBJ1-1; abundance: NA; len: 14; CDR3aa: CSSSLQGLGTEAFF; CDR3nt: TGTTCCAGCAGCTTACAGGGGTTGGGAACTGAAGCTTTCTTT
d_gene: NA; v_gene: TRBV6-4; j_gene: TRBJ2-5; abundance: NA; len: 13; CDR3aa: CASSDSQGMAQYF; CDR3nt: TGTGCCAGCAGTGACTCGCAGGGGATGGCCCAGTACTTC
d_gene: TRBD1; v_gene: TRBV2; j_gene: TRBJ2-7; abundance: NA; len: 14; CDR3aa: CAGARTGVLHEQYF; CDR3nt: TGTGCCGGGGCCCGGACAGGGGTTCTCCACGAGCAGTACTTC
d_gene: NA; v_gene: TRBV11-3; j_gene: TRBJ1-1; abundance: NA; len: 15; CDR3aa: CASSLDIRVNTEAFF; CDR3nt: TGTGCCAGCAGCTTAGATATCAGGGTGAACACTGAAGCTTTCTTT
d_gene: TRBD2; v_gene: TRBV9; j_gene: TRBJ2-1; abundance: NA; len: 16; CDR3aa: CASSVGGGSSYNEQFF; CDR3nt: TGTGCCAGCAGCGTAGGAGGCGGGAGCTCCTACAATGAGCAGTTCTTC
d_gene: NA; v_gene: TRBV11-3; j_gene: TRBJ2-1; abundance: NA; len: 18; CDR3aa: CASSLPLHVAVLPPKQFF; CDR3nt: TGTGCCAGCAGCTTACCCCTACACGTAGCGGTTCTCCCGCCTAAGCAGTTCTTC
d_gene: TRBD2; v_gene: TRBV9; j_gene: TRBJ2-1; abundance: NA; len: 17; CDR3aa: CASSVGASGISYNEQFF; CDR3nt: TGTGCCAGCAGCGTAGGGGCTAGCGGGATCTCCTACAATGAGCAGTTCTTC
d_gene: NA; v_gene: TRBV7-6; j_gene: TRBJ2-3; abundance: NA; len: 14; CDR3aa: CASSLLSGTDTQYF; CDR3nt: TGTGCCAGCAGCTTATTAAGCGGCACAGATACGCAGTATTTT
d_gene: TRBD1; v_gene: TRBV5-1; j_gene: TRBJ2-2; abundance: once; len: 14; CDR3aa: CASSVAGGTGELFF; CDR3nt: TGCGCCAGCAGCGTAGCAGGGGGCACCGGGGAGCTGTTTTTT
d_gene: NA; v_gene: TRBV9; j_gene: TRBJ1-2; abundance: NA; len: 15; CDR3aa: CASSPRDIPNYGYTF; CDR3nt: TGTGCCAGCAGCCCTCGGGACATCCCTAACTATGGCTACACCTTC
d_gene: NA; v_gene: TRBV14; j_gene: TRBJ1-2; abundance: few; len: 13; CDR3aa: CASSQEIRYGYTF; CDR3nt: TGTGCCAGCAGCCAAGAAATTCGCTATGGCTACACCTTC
d_gene: NA; v_gene: TRBV2; j_gene: TRBJ2-7; abundance: once; len: 12; CDR3aa: CASSRDSNEQYF; CDR3nt: TGTGCCAGCAGCCGGGACTCGAACGAGCAGTACTTC
d_gene: NA; v_gene: TRBV15; j_gene: TRBJ2-1; abundance: NA; len: 17; CDR3aa: CATSSPKALASYNEQFF; CDR3nt: TGTGCCACCAGCAGCCCCAAAGCCCTGGCTAGCTACAATGAGCAGTTCTTC
d_gene: TRBD2; v_gene: TRBV5-8; j_gene: TRBJ2-5; abundance: once; len: 15; CDR3aa: CASSSTSGIQETQYF; CDR3nt: TGTGCCAGCAGCTCGACTAGCGGGATCCAAGAGACCCAGTACTTC
d_gene: NA; v_gene: TRBV5-4; j_gene: TRBJ2-3; abundance: NA; len: 13; CDR3aa: CASHGGGGDTQYF; CDR3nt: TGTGCCTCCCACGGGGGAGGAGGGGATACGCAGTATTTT
d_gene: NA; v_gene: TRBV6-5; j_gene: TRBJ2-5; abundance: NA; len: 13; CDR3aa: CASSQYRWETQYF; CDR3nt: TGTGCCAGCAGCCAATACAGGTGGGAGACCCAGTACTTC
d_gene: TRBD1; v_gene: TRBV18; j_gene: TRBJ2-1; abundance: NA; len: 16; CDR3aa: CASSPGNRGRDNEQFF; CDR3nt: TGTGCCAGCTCACCCGGGAACAGGGGGCGCGACAATGAGCAGTTCTTC
d_gene: NA; v_gene: TRBV7-2; j_gene: TRBJ1-1; abundance: NA; len: 14; CDR3aa: CASSLDERGTEAFF; CDR3nt: TGTGCCAGCAGCTTAGATGAAAGGGGCACTGAAGCTTTCTTT
d_gene: NA; v_gene: TRBV14; j_gene: TRBJ1-4; abundance: NA; len: 14; CDR3aa: CASSRRGGEEKLFF; CDR3nt: TGTGCCAGCAGCCGCAGGGGAGGGGAGGAAAAACTGTTTTTT
d_gene: NA; v_gene: TRBV7-3; j_gene: TRBJ2-5; abundance: NA; len: 15; CDR3aa: CASSLNAGPQETQYF; CDR3nt: TGTGCCAGCAGCTTAAATGCAGGCCCCCAAGAGACCCAGTACTTC
d_gene: NA; v_gene: TRBV7-2; j_gene: TRBJ2-2; abundance: NA; len: 12; CDR3aa: CASSFSRGELFF; CDR3nt: TGTGCCAGCAGCTTCTCTAGGGGGGAGCTGTTTTTT
d_gene: NA; v_gene: TRBV9; j_gene: TRBJ1-2; abundance: NA; len: 13; CDR3aa: CASSRAPGSGYTF; CDR3nt: TGTGCCAGCAGCCGGGCCCCTGGGAGTGGCTACACCTTC
d_gene: TRBD2; v_gene: TRBV5-1; j_gene: TRBJ2-1; abundance: NA; len: 14; CDR3aa: CASSPGLESNEQFF; CDR3nt: TGCGCCAGCAGCCCGGGACTAGAGAGTAATGAGCAGTTCTTC
d_gene: NA; v_gene: TRBV7-3; j_gene: TRBJ2-5; abundance: NA; len: 14; CDR3aa: CASSLNAIQETQYF; CDR3nt: TGTGCCAGCAGCTTAAATGCGATACAAGAGACCCAGTACTTC
d_gene: NA; v_gene: TRBV21-1; j_gene: TRBJ2-1; abundance: NA; len: 16; CDR3aa: CASSLTTGCSYNEQFF; CDR3nt: TGTGCCAGCAGCCTAACGACAGGCTGCTCCTACAATGAGCAGTTCTTC
d_gene: TRBD1; v_gene: TRBV30; j_gene: TRBJ2-1; abundance: once; len: 14; CDR3aa: CAWTLGTGLNEQFF; CDR3nt: TGTGCCTGGACCCTCGGGACAGGGTTAAATGAGCAGTTCTTC
d_gene: TRBD1; v_gene: TRBV30; j_gene: TRBJ1-4; abundance: NA; len: 14; CDR3aa: CAWSRGQGLEKLFF; CDR3nt: TGTGCCTGGAGTCGGGGACAGGGGTTAGAAAAACTGTTTTTT
d_gene: NA; v_gene: TRBV25-1; j_gene: TRBJ2-7; abundance: NA; len: 12; CDR3aa: CASSIQGYEQYF; CDR3nt: TGTGCCAGCAGTATACAGGGTTACGAGCAGTACTTC
d_gene: NA; v_gene: TRBV7-9; j_gene: TRBJ2-1; abundance: once; len: 16; CDR3aa: CASSLVPSVRSNEQFF; CDR3nt: TGTGCCAGCAGCTTAGTCCCAAGCGTTAGGTCCAATGAGCAGTTCTTC
d_gene: NA; v_gene: TRBV5-1; j_gene: TRBJ1-4; abundance: NA; len: 14; CDR3aa: CASSFGPSNEKLFF; CDR3nt: TGCGCCAGCAGCTTTGGGCCATCTAATGAAAAACTGTTTTTT
d_gene: TRBD2; v_gene: TRBV11-3; j_gene: TRBJ2-3; abundance: NA; len: 18; CDR3aa: CASSLYGFSGRGTDTQYF; CDR3nt: TGTGCCAGCAGCTTATACGGGTTTAGCGGGAGGGGCACAGATACGCAGTATTTT
d_gene: TRBD2; v_gene: TRBV30; j_gene: TRBJ2-5; abundance: NA; len: 13; CDR3aa: CAWRASGQETQYF; CDR3nt: TGTGCCTGGAGGGCTAGCGGGCAAGAGACCCAGTACTTC
d_gene: TRBD1; v_gene: TRBV2; j_gene: TRBJ2-1; abundance: NA; len: 12; CDR3aa: CASSSDRNEQFF; CDR3nt: TGTGCCAGCAGCTCGGACAGGAATGAGCAGTTCTTC
d_gene: NA; v_gene: TRBV6-6; j_gene: TRBJ2-3; abundance: once; len: 16; CDR3aa: CASSYRRGQVGDTQYF; CDR3nt: TGTGCCAGCAGTTACAGGAGGGGGCAGGTAGGGGATACGCAGTATTTT
d_gene: NA; v_gene: TRBV5-1; j_gene: TRBJ2-3; abundance: NA; len: 16; CDR3aa: CASSQGLVGSTDTQYF; CDR3nt: TGCGCCAGCAGTCAAGGACTCGTTGGATCCACAGATACGCAGTATTTT